This T cell receptor (beta chain) was sequenced for a study of CD8+ T cells in alopecia areata. This clone was picked up a small number of times. Its antigen is as yet unknown. Germline lookup yields CDR1 SGDLS and CDR2 YYNGEE. The CDR3 extends over 15 amino acids. V lost 3 bases and J lost 8; bases outside the gene matches: 11. A FACSAria was used to sort CD4+ and CD8+ T cells. These cells came from PBMCs. cDNA serving as the sequencing template came from extracted, reverse transcribed RNA. Method: immunoSEQ multiplex PCR; TCRdb's copy keeps in-frame clones and lacks some. The table has about 99,000 clones, approximately 60% seen once. Overall study results and limits: Scalp sequencing also captures normal skin's resident alphabeta T cells. Higher clonality was seen in lesional scalp than in normal scalp, especially in alopecia totalis/universalis. Patients shared TCRs less clearly than mice did, possibly for HLA-related reasons.

The V gene is TRBV9, the J gene TRBJ2-3, with 8 bases fitting TRBD2. The source of this sequence is a human donor in good health. Sequencing was carried out using CD4+ T cells sorted from blood. The CDR3 bases are TGTGCCAGCAGCGAATTCGGGGGGGCCGATCGTACGCAGTATTTT. Translation gives CASSEFGGADRTQYF.